The 8 T cell receptor beta chains listed next were all sequenced from one sample in a study of blood T cell repertoires in COVID-19. Some clones are missing from TCRdb's copy, which holds only in-frame ones; the method was immunoSEQ multiplex PCR. The sample has roughly 330,000 clones; around 88% are singletons. Sequenced: peripheral blood. The receptor set was obtained from a woman aged 50 to 65 with acute or convalescent COVID-19.

The chain uses TRBV30 and TRBJ1-1; D perhaps matches TRBD1 (5 bases). Trimming stripped 0 bases from V and 0 bases from J, with 8 bases between. The CDR3 is 14 residues long. Germline CDR1 GTSNPN, CDR2 SVGIG (reference sequence). In nucleotides, the CDR3 is TGTGCCTGGAGTGTACGACAGCTGAACACTGAAGCTTTCTTT. This translates into CAWSVRQLNTEAFF.

The chain employs TRBV3-1 (or the pseudogene TRBV3-2) and TRBJ1-5, with unresolved D. Germline V CDR1 and CDR2: LGHDT, YNNKEL (reference sequence). CDR3 length equals 12 residues. The germline V and J ends were trimmed by 0 bases and 9 bases, with 6 bases remaining between them. CDR3 residues: CASSQENGPQHF. The CDR3 DNA sequence: TGTGCCAGCAGCCAAGAGAACGGGCCCCAGCATTTT.

J is TRBJ1-1 and V is TRBV7-6; D not certain. This CDR3 is built from 16 residues. Germline CDR1 SGHVS, CDR2 FNYEAQ. V was clipped by 1 base and J by 0 bases, with 12 bases between them. The CDR3 here is CASSLGAGNMNTEAFF. The CDR3 DNA reads TGTGCCAGCAGCTTAGGGGCAGGCAACATGAACACTGAAGCTTTCTTT.

The rearrangement uses TRBV2 and TRBJ2-3, with 9 bases lining up with TRBD1. This CDR3 is built from 16 residues. Per germline, CDR1 SNHLY and CDR2 FYNNEI. The J segment lost 3 bases and the V segment lost 1 base, leaving 5 bases of the junction unmatched. The CDR3 here is CASSEGGDRETDTQYF. In nucleotides, the CDR3 is TGTGCCAGCAGTGAAGGGGGGGACAGGGAGACAGATACGCAGTATTTT. Full variable domain (outside the CDR3, taken from reference TRBV2 and TRBJ2-3): EPEVTQTPSHQVTQMGQEVILRCVPISNHLYFYWYRQILGQKVEFLVSFYNNEISEKSEIFDDQFSVERPDGSNFTLKIRSTKLEDSAMYFCASSEGGDRETDTQYFGPGTRLTVL.

The DNA for the CDR3 is TGTGCCAGCAGCTTGACTAGCTCCCACACGAATGAGCAGTTCTTC. Protein sequence: CASSLTSSHTNEQFF. The chain uses TRBV5-4 and TRBJ2-1; D perhaps matches TRBD2 (6 bases). The CDR3 has 15 amino acids. Germline lookup yields CDR1 SGHNT and CDR2 YYREEE (reference sequence). V gave up 1 base and J gave up 7 bases, with 15 bases separating them.

The chain carries TRBV6-2 or TRBV6-3 and TRBJ2-7, with 9 bases identical to TRBD2. This CDR3 has 16 amino acids. The V gene end was trimmed by 2 bases and the J gene end by 7 bases; junction bases not matched to a gene: 12. Germline values: CDR1 MNHEY, CDR2 SVGEGT. The CDR3 region is CASSYQRTSVHWEQYF. CDR3 sequence (DNA): TGTGCCAGCAGTTACCAACGGACTAGCGTGCATTGGGAGCAGTACTTC.

This chain links TRBV6-1 with TRBJ1-2; TRBD1 might be the D (5 bases). This CDR3 spans 13 amino acids. With 3 bases removed from V and 2 bases from J, the gap between germline ends came to 7 bases. In germline, CDR1 is MNHNS, CDR2 SASEGT. The CDR3 region is CASSDRGNYGYTF. CDR3 bases: TGTGCCAGCAGTGACCGGGGGAACTATGGCTACACCTTC.

This chain links TRBV9 with TRBJ2-7; 10 bases agree with TRBD2. The CDR3 length is 16 residues. V lost 0 bases and J lost 2; bases outside the gene matches: 5. CDR1 SGDLS and CDR2 YYNGEE come from the germline V gene. The CDR3 protein is CASSVEPSGRTYEQYF. The CDR3 DNA reads TGTGCCAGCAGCGTAGAGCCTAGCGGGAGAACCTACGAGCAGTACTTC.